This TCR beta chain emerged from a study of early T cells in non-severe SARS-CoV-2 infection. Findings and limits, study-wide: Anti-spike CD8 specificities were favored by VDJdb matching, whose results missed private and CD4 specificities.

This clonotype has just a few counts. Its antigen is not identified. The CDR3 totals 14 residues. Trimming left V 0 bases short and J 4 bases short, with 9 bases between. Separate cDNA molecules each had unique molecular identifiers attached to them. From the 5' RACE reads, TCRdb called clonotypes with MiXCR, one entry per CDR3 protein. The sample shows 60,000 to 70,000 distinct CDR3 sequences, 5.9% of them seen only once. Sequenced material: whole blood, taken at baseline. The chain joins TRBV12-3 or TRBV12-4 to TRBJ1-1; D possibly corresponds to TRBD1 (5 bases). The sequence derives from an adult who was a healthcare worker with PCR-confirmed SARS-CoV-2 infection or an uninfected control (not recorded which). This CDR3 is CASSLALGGTEAFF. For the CDR3, the DNA is TGTGCCAGCAGTTTAGCGCTTGGGGGCACTGAAGCTTTCTTT.